The source of this TCR beta chain is a study of T cells after yellow fever vaccination. Points from the study as a whole: Booster sampling recovered most clones from primary vaccination (approximately 96% CD4, 80% to 90% CD8).

TCRdb itself ran the 5' RACE reads through MiXCR, one entry per CDR3 protein. Of 300,000 to 400,000 distinct CDR3 sequences detected, around an eighth appear once; the ten largest clones hold more than 3%. CDR3 length equals 13 residues. The germline CDR1 and CDR2 sequences are MDHEN and SYDVKM. V dropped 7 bases and J dropped 3; count of bases not matched to a gene: 4. This clonotype was seen a few times. Its antigen is unidentified. Sequencing was performed on CD4+ T cells sorted from PBMCs, taken 15 days after the yellow fever booster vaccination. The rearrangement joins TRBV28 to TRBJ2-7; TRBD1 aligns across 9 bases. This receptor was identified in a young man who received the YFV17D yellow fever vaccine. CDR3 nucleotides: TGTGCCAGCAACCCGGGACAGGGCTACGAGCAGTACGTC. The encoded protein is CASNPGQGYEQYV.